The next 11 T cell receptor beta chains were all read from a single sample in a study of blood T cells in healthy people across ages (dated by TCRdb to about 2015). Receptor libraries were prepared by 5' RACE. The run used an Illumina HiSeq 2500. A second PCR of about 6 to 11 cycles was run with a J-beta primer mix and a sample-barcoded 5' primer. TCRdb ran its own pipeline on the public reads, namely fastp trimming at Q25 and MiXCR clone calling, and kept in-frame beta chains. For every CDR3 protein sequence, its rows merge into one entry that carries the most common genes and DNA. The sample data list hundreds of thousands of distinct CDR3 sequences, and roughly 43% of these were observed just once. The ten largest make up about 30% of the sample. The sample was blood. Every receptor here comes from a man at least 80 years old in good health.

The chain combines TRBV20-1 with TRBJ2-5; tentatively, D is TRBD2 (6 bases). V was clipped by 0 bases and J by 0 bases, with 17 bases between them. The CDR3 has 17 amino acids. CDR1 and CDR2 (germline): DFQATT, SNEGSKA (reference sequence). This CDR3 reads CSARDPLWGLNQETQYF. The DNA of the CDR3 is TGCAGTGCTAGAGATCCATTGTGGGGACTGAACCAAGAGACCCAGTACTTC.

This clonotype turned up a few times. The chain joins TRBV3-1 to TRBJ1-2; D gene ambiguous. Between the trimmed V and J ends, which lost 2 bases and 2 bases, there was a span of 6 bases. This CDR3 comprises 13 residues. From germline, CDR1 is LGHDT and CDR2 YNNKEL (reference sequence). The CDR3 loop reads CASSQLGNYGYTF. The DNA of the CDR3 is TGTGCCAGCAGCCAACTAGGGAACTATGGCTACACCTTC.

This chain joins TRBV10-1 and TRBJ1-4; the D gene is possibly TRBD1 (5 bases). Germline-derived CDR1 and CDR2 are WNHNN and SYGVQD (reference sequence). The CDR3 spans 13 residues. The CDR3 DNA sequence: TGCGCAAGCTCAAGGGCCTCAGGGGAAAAACTGTTTTTT. Translated: CASSRASGEKLFF.

This clonotype turned up a few times. V and J are TRBV6-2 or TRBV6-3 and TRBJ2-2; possibly TRBD2 for D (6 bases). CDR1 is MNHEY and CDR2 is SVGEGT in the germline V gene. This CDR3 contains 14 residues. V lost 6 bases and J lost 6, with 14 bases in between. CDR3 loop: CASSPLRRAGELFF. The DNA of the CDR3 is TGTGCCAGCAGCCCTCTCCGGAGGGCCGGGGAGCTGTTTTTT.

The CDR3 DNA sequence: TGTGCCAGCTATCAGGGGAGCAATCAGCCCCAGCATTTT. It codes for CASYQGSNQPQHF. V usage is TRBV6-2 or TRBV6-3 and J usage is TRBJ1-5; a possible D gene is TRBD1 (6 bases). V lost 8 bases and J 1 base, leaving 9 bases between the germline ends. CDR1 and CDR2 from the germline V gene are MNHEY and SVGEGT. The CDR3 is 13 residues long.

The table lists this clonotype with a few counts. The chain has TRBV6-2 or TRBV6-3 and TRBJ2-7; D ambiguous. CDR1 and CDR2 from the germline V gene are MNHEY and SVGEGT. The CDR3 consists of 13 residues. The germline V and J ends were trimmed by 5 bases and 3 bases, with 11 bases remaining between them. The CDR3 coding sequence is TGTGCCAGCAGTAAAGTCGCTGTCTACGAGCAGTACTTC. It translates to CASSKVAVYEQYF.

This chain uses TRBV2 with TRBJ2-7; D is possibly TRBD1 (6 bases). Trimming took off 1 base at V and 0 bases at J, with 16 bases between the two ends. This CDR3 region has 17 residues. Germline V gives CDR1 SNHLY, CDR2 FYNNEI. This CDR3 reads CASSEGFFDRSSYEQYF. CDR3 sequence (DNA): TGTGCCAGCAGTGAAGGATTTTTTGACAGGAGCTCCTACGAGCAGTACTTC. The whole variable domain, filled in from reference TRBV2 and TRBJ2-7, reads EPEVTQTPSHQVTQMGQEVILRCVPISNHLYFYWYRQILGQKVEFLVSFYNNEISEKSEIFDDQFSVERPDGSNFTLKIRSTKLEDSAMYFCASSEGFFDRSSYEQYFGPGTRLTVT.

The chain recombines TRBV20-1 with TRBJ2-1; no firm D call. Trimming removed 6 bases from V and 0 bases from J, with 12 bases in between. Germline values: CDR1 DFQATT, CDR2 SNEGSKA (reference sequence). This CDR3 region has 14 residues. The CDR3 DNA reads as TGCAGTGCCCCTGCGTCTAGCTCCTACAATGAGCAGTTCTTC. The encoded protein is CSAPASSSYNEQFF.

This clonotype appeared once. The chain uses TRBV5-1 and TRBJ2-3, with D maybe TRBD2 (6 bases). Germline CDR1 and CDR2: SGHRS and YFSETQ. Trimming cost V 3 bases and J 6 bases, with 20 bases left between them. The CDR3 has 16 residues. The CDR3 loop is CASSWLGGAGGDTQYF. Here the CDR3 DNA reads TGCGCCAGCAGCTGGCTGGGCGGGGCAGGTGGGGATACGCAGTATTTT.

The chain carries TRBV6-6 and TRBJ2-4; 9 bases line up with TRBD1. Germline values: CDR1 MNHNY, CDR2 SVGAGI (reference sequence). With V trimmed by 5 bases and J by 15 bases, 14 bases remained unmatched. This CDR3 is 14 amino acids long. CDR3 protein: CASSPPTGGDERYF. CDR3 DNA: TGTGCCAGCAGTCCTCCGACAGGGGGGGACGAGCGGTACTTC.

The rearrangement uses TRBV6-2 or TRBV6-3 and TRBJ2-7; 8 bases map to TRBD1. V gave up 5 bases and J gave up 3 bases; unmatched junction bases: 6. This CDR3 has 14 residues. Per the germline V gene, CDR1 is MNHEY and CDR2 is SVGEGT. In DNA, the CDR3 is TGTGCCAGCAGTCAGGGACAGGTGTTCTACGAGCAGTACTTC. Its translation: CASSQGQVFYEQYF.